This T cell receptor beta chain comes out of a study of blood T cell repertoires in COVID-19. Trimming removed 1 base from V and 2 bases from J, with 5 bases in between. The length of the CDR3 is 13 residues. Germline-derived CDR1 and CDR2 are SEHNR and FQNEAQ (reference sequence). Sequencing used immunoSEQ multiplex PCR; TCRdb keeps in-frame clones, though not all of them. The data hold under 350,000 clones, with around nine tenths observed a single time. The sample taken for sequencing was peripheral blood. The chain carries TRBV7-9 and TRBJ1-1; D call uncertain. The TCR was taken from a man aged 45-65 years with acute or convalescent COVID-19. The chain's CDR3 is CASSLEQNTEAFF. CDR3 coding DNA: TGTGCCAGCAGCTTAGAGCAAAACACTGAAGCTTTCTTT.